A single sample is the source of the 14 T cell receptor beta chains below, sequenced in a study of neurological immune-mediated disorders. TCRdb reprocessed the 5' RACE reads with MiXCR, giving one entry per CDR3 protein. The profile covers about 59,000 distinct CDR3 sequences, with 24% appearing a single time and about 4.3% taken by the ten largest. Time point defined: technical triplicate 2. Material for sequencing was PBMCs. These receptors were obtained from a man aged 55 to 70 with HTLV-1-associated myelopathy (HAM/TSP).

Many counts were recorded for this clonotype. Here the CDR3 DNA reads TGTGCCAGCAGCTTGACGCACCTCGGGGGGCACACTGAAGCTTTCTTT. Translation: CASSLTHLGGHTEAFF. The genes are TRBV5-6 and TRBJ1-1; D is perhaps TRBD1 (6 bases). With 1 base removed from V and 3 bases from J, the gap between germline ends came to 16 bases. The CDR3 loop spans 16 amino acids. Germline-derived CDR1 and CDR2 are SGHDT and YYEEEE.

This clonotype was seen repeatedly, ten times or more. The chain couples TRBV29-1 to TRBJ2-7, with D hard to call. V shed 4 bases and J shed 0 bases, with 16 bases lying between them. The CDR3 covers 15 residues. CDR1 and CDR2 (germline): SQVTM, ANQGSEA. CDR3 in amino acids: CSVVRFQVSSYEQYF. The DNA of the CDR3 is TGCAGCGTTGTGCGTTTCCAGGTCAGCTCCTACGAGCAGTACTTC.

This clonotype appeared many times. The rearrangement joins TRBV12-3 or TRBV12-4 to TRBJ1-2; 7 positions match TRBD1. V gave up 4 bases and J gave up 8 bases; unmatched junction bases: 4. The CDR3 is 12 residues long. CDR3 DNA: TGTGCCAGCAGTTACACAGGGGTCGGCTACACCTTC. Its translation is CASSYTGVGYTF.

This clonotype was recorded many times. The rearrangement uses TRBV10-3 and TRBJ2-2, with TRBD1 matching over 7 bases. The CDR3 length is 14 residues. Germline V gives CDR1 ENHRY, CDR2 SYGVKD. The V segment lost 11 bases and the J segment 6 bases; nucleotides outside the gene matches: 12. CDR3 region: CASLQGLGAGELFF. CDR3 DNA: TGTGCCTCACTACAGGGGTTGGGCGCCGGGGAGCTGTTTTTT.

Remarks on this clonotype: A read error may account for a junction end that differs from germline. The chain combines TRBV20-1 with TRBJ2-1; tentatively, D is TRBD2 (7 bases). The germline CDR1 and CDR2 sequences are DFQATT and SNEGSKA (reference sequence). There are 15 residues in the CDR3. The CDR3 spells CNSRPGGAGLNEQFF. In nucleotides, the CDR3 is TGCAACTCTAGGCCGGGGGGCGCTGGTTTGAATGAACAGTTCTTC.

This clonotype came up many times. The rearrangement uses TRBV7-2 and TRBJ1-1, with 7 bases aligning to TRBD1. The V segment lost 0 bases and the J segment 4 bases; nucleotides outside the gene matches: 2. Germline V gene sequence: CDR1 SGHTA, CDR2 FQGNSA. The CDR3 is 14 residues long. CDR3 amino acids: CASSLATGRTEAFF. The CDR3 DNA follows: TGTGCCAGCAGCTTAGCGACAGGGCGCACTGAAGCTTTCTTT.

This clonotype was picked up many times. This chain uses TRBV29-1 with TRBJ2-7, with D uncertain. V lost 5 bases, J lost 0 bases, and 11 bases lay in between. This CDR3 comprises 13 residues. The germline gives CDR1 SQVTM, CDR2 ANQGSEA. The CDR3: CSVLFGNSYEQYF. The CDR3 DNA sequence: TGCAGCGTTTTATTCGGAAACTCCTACGAGCAGTACTTC.

The sample holds many counts of this clonotype. The CDR3 spells CASSETSGSSYEQYF. CDR3 in DNA: TGCGCCAGCAGTGAGACTAGCGGGAGCTCCTACGAGCAGTACTTC. The J gene is TRBJ2-7, the V gene TRBV10-1; TRBD2 matches at 11 bases. The V and J ends lost 2 bases and 0 bases, in that order; junction bases with no gene match: 0. Germline CDR1 and CDR2: WNHNN and SYGVQD (reference sequence). The CDR3 spans 15 residues.

This clonotype showed up many times. The V and J genes are TRBV7-6 and TRBJ2-7; 11 nucleotides line up with TRBD1. The CDR3 has 14 amino acids. Trimming took 3 bases from V and 5 from J; bases not matched to a gene: 3. Germline V lookup: CDR1 SGHVS, CDR2 FNYEAQ. CDR3 nucleotide sequence: TGTGCCAGCAGCTTGGGACAGGGGGTTAACGAGCAGTACTTC. Residues: CASSLGQGVNEQYF.

Many counts were recorded for this clonotype. The genes are TRBV5-1 and TRBJ1-5, with D hard to call. CDR1 SGHRS and CDR2 YFSETQ come from the germline V gene. V gave up 0 bases and J gave up 5 bases, with 6 bases separating them. CDR3 length: 13 amino acids. This CDR3 is CASSLGLDQPQHF. The CDR3 DNA sequence: TGCGCCAGCAGCTTGGGTCTTGATCAGCCCCAGCATTTT.

There are many counts of this clonotype. The gene calls are TRBV3-1 and TRBJ2-7, with D unresolved. V shed 1 base and J shed 1 base, with 8 bases lying between them. CDR1 LGHDT and CDR2 YNNKEL come from the germline V gene (reference sequence). This CDR3 comprises 14 residues. This chain's CDR3 is CASSQGVTSYEQYF. The CDR3, as DNA: TGTGCCAGCAGCCAAGGCGTAACATCCTACGAGCAGTACTTC.

This chain connects TRBV18 to TRBJ1-5, with 11 positions matching TRBD1. The V gene end was trimmed by 5 bases and the J gene end by 0 bases; junction bases not matched to a gene: 6. CDR3 length equals 17 residues. Germline lookup yields CDR1 KGHSH and CDR2 LQKENI. Here the CDR3 reads CASSSGQGAYSNQPQHF. DNA of the CDR3: TGTGCCAGCTCATCTGGACAGGGGGCGTATAGCAATCAGCCCCAGCATTTT.

This clonotype was seen repeatedly, ten times or more. V is TRBV12-3 or TRBV12-4 and J is TRBJ2-7, with 7 bases aligning to TRBD2. Trimming cost V 6 bases and J 3 bases; bases outside gene matches: 5. The CDR3 runs to 13 residues. The chain's CDR3 is CASSSTSFYEQYF. In DNA form, the CDR3 reads TGTGCCAGCAGCTCGACTAGCTTCTACGAGCAGTACTTC.

Many counts were recorded for this clonotype. This chain connects TRBV5-1 to TRBJ2-1; 9 positions match TRBD2. The CDR3 has 17 amino acids. The germline gives CDR1 SGHRS, CDR2 YFSETQ. The ends lost 1 base at V and 6 bases at J; junction bases unmatched: 11. CDR3 loop: CASSLRLGTSNSNEQFF. The CDR3 bases are TGCGCCAGCAGCTTGAGGCTTGGGACTAGCAATAGCAATGAGCAGTTCTTC.